These 16 T cell receptor beta chains came from one sample sequenced in a study of shared clonotypes between healthy human individuals. Assay: immunoSEQ multiplex PCR; the TCRdb copy retains only in-frame clones and omits some. The sample yields approximately 100,000 clones, about 71% seen once. Sequenced material: memory CD8+ T cells sorted from blood. Subset reported: CD45RO+ cells pooled with CCR7-negative TemRA cells. The receptors here all came from a woman in her 30s in good health.

Concerning this clone itself: With only one base between it and a far larger clone, this is likely a read error. J is TRBJ1-5 and V is TRBV28, with D perhaps matching TRBD1 (6 bases). The germline V gene has CDR1 MDHEN and CDR2 SYDVKM. The CDR3 totals 12 residues. The V and J ends lost 7 bases and 9 bases respectively, with 13 bases between them. This chain's CDR3 is CASTSPRGPQHF. In DNA form, the CDR3 reads TGTGCCAGCACCTCACCCAGGGGGCCCCAGCATTTT.

The chain joins TRBV5-1 to TRBJ2-1; D ambiguous. V was clipped by 2 bases and J by 2 bases, with 8 bases between them. Germline loops: CDR1 SGHRS, CDR2 YFSETQ. This CDR3 is built from 14 residues. CDR3 region: CASSLKEAYNEQFF. For the CDR3, the DNA is TGCGCCAGCAGCTTAAAGGAAGCCTACAATGAGCAGTTCTTC.

The chain couples TRBV25-1 to TRBJ2-2; possible D gene TRBD1, 7 bases. The V end was cut by 6 bases, the J end by 3 bases, with 14 bases between. Per germline, CDR1 MGHDK and CDR2 SYGVNS. CDR3 length equals 15 residues. CDR3 residues: CASSQGGRDTGELFF. CDR3 DNA sequence: TGTGCCAGCAGCCAGGGGGGTAGGGACACCGGGGAGCTGTTTTTT.

This clone was observed at least ten times. The rearrangement joins TRBV4-2 to TRBJ2-3; D gene ambiguous. Trimming took off 1 base at V and 6 bases at J, with 11 bases between the two ends. The CDR3 sequence is 14 residues long. The germline V gene encodes CDR1 LGHNA and CDR2 YNFKEQ. This CDR3 is CASSQGLESDTQYF. CDR3 coding DNA: TGTGCCAGCAGCCAAGGGCTAGAATCTGATACGCAGTATTTT.

This rearrangement joins TRBV2 to TRBJ2-5; tentatively, D is TRBD2 (6 bases). The V gene lost 3 bases and the J gene lost 4 bases, with 15 bases spanning the gap. The CDR3 contains 15 residues. Germline V CDR1 and CDR2: SNHLY, FYNNEI. The chain's CDR3 is CASSDRVLGGETQYF. The CDR3 DNA sequence: TGTGCCAGCAGTGATAGGGTCCTGGGGGGAGAGACCCAGTACTTC.

The chain has TRBV20-1 and TRBJ2-7; 7 bases map to TRBD2. Germline-derived CDR1 and CDR2 are DFQATT and SNEGSKA (reference sequence). The CDR3 has 11 amino acids. The trim removed 6 bases at V and 5 bases at J, leaving 4 bases unmatched. CDR3 nucleotide sequence: TGCAGTGCGATAAGCGGGGACGAGCAGTACTTC. Its protein is CSAISGDEQYF.

This clone was counted a single time. CDR3 sequence (DNA): TGTGCCAGCAGCCGGGGGGGCCAGGGCAATGAGCAGTTCTTC. Protein: CASSRGGQGNEQFF. This chain links TRBV5-6 with TRBJ2-1; TRBD2 aligns across 8 bases. Trimming cost V 4 bases and J 6 bases; bases outside gene matches: 6. The CDR3 totals 14 residues. The germline V gene encodes CDR1 SGHDT and CDR2 YYEEEE.

The gene calls are TRBV19 and TRBJ2-1, with 8 bases lining up with TRBD2. CDR3 length: 14 residues. With 3 bases clipped from V and 10 bases from J, the junction kept 8 bases outside the gene matches. Germline V gene data show CDR1 as LNHDA and CDR2 as SQIVND (reference sequence). This CDR3 reads CASSMGAGAGEQFF. The CDR3 coding sequence is TGTGCCAGTAGTATGGGAGCGGGGGCCGGAGAGCAGTTCTTC.

The chain employs TRBV25-1 and TRBJ2-2; no clear D gene. Germline V gene data show CDR1 as MGHDK and CDR2 as SYGVNS. The CDR3 length is 14 residues. The ends were cut back, 5 bases at V and 6 bases at J, with 13 bases in the middle. The chain's CDR3 is CASSKFSESGELFF. The CDR3 nucleotides are TGTGCCAGCAGTAAATTCAGCGAATCCGGGGAGCTGTTTTTT.

The J gene is TRBJ1-1, the V gene TRBV6-6; D not certain. The CDR3 runs to 15 residues. V lost 7 bases and J 1 base, leaving 16 bases between the germline ends. CDR1 and CDR2 (germline): MNHNY, SVGAGI (reference sequence). The CDR3 DNA sequence: TGTGCCAGCACCCAATGGCCCGAAAAGAACACTGAAGCTTTCTTT. Translated: CASTQWPEKNTEAFF.

This chain connects TRBV4-1 to TRBJ2-5, with D maybe TRBD2 (6 bases). V lost 6 bases and J 3 bases, leaving 14 bases between the germline ends. CDR1 and CDR2 (germline): MGHRA, YSYEKL. The CDR3 runs to 14 residues. Here the CDR3 DNA reads TGCGCCAGCAGTCTAATGGGCGGGGAAGAGACCCAGTACTTC. Translating it yields CASSLMGGEETQYF.

The genes are TRBV7-2 and TRBJ2-1; 8 bases map to TRBD2. CDR3 length equals 16 residues. Trimming took 6 bases from V and 0 from J; bases not matched to a gene: 7. CDR1 and CDR2 from the germline V gene are SGHTA and FQGNSA. The CDR3 sequence is CASRPTSGSSYNEQFF. CDR3 sequence (DNA): TGTGCCAGCAGACCCACTAGCGGAAGCTCCTACAATGAGCAGTTCTTC.

This chain links TRBV30 with TRBJ2-7, with TRBD2 matching 7 bases. Germline CDR1 GTSNPN, CDR2 SVGIG (reference sequence). The CDR3 has 14 amino acids. V gave up 2 bases and J gave up 3 bases; unmatched junction bases: 7. CDR3 nucleotides: TGTGCCTGGAGTCCATCGCGGGAGTTCTACGAGCAGTACTTC. It translates to CAWSPSREFYEQYF. The full variable domain, completed using reference TRBV30 and TRBJ2-7, is SQTIHQWPATLVQPVGSPLSLECTVEGTSNPNLYWYRQAAGRGLQLLFYSVGIGQISSEVPQNLSASRPQDRQFILSSKKLLLSDSGFYLCAWSPSREFYEQYFGPGTRLTVT.

The chain carries TRBV6-6 and TRBJ1-3; 7 bases agree with TRBD1. With V trimmed by 11 bases and J by 5 bases, 9 bases remained unmatched. CDR1 is MNHNY and CDR2 is SVGAGI in the germline V gene (reference sequence). The CDR3 has 13 amino acids. CDR3 in amino acids: CAAQGGGRNTIYF. In nucleotides, the CDR3 is TGTGCCGCCCAGGGGGGTGGTAGAAACACCATATATTTT.

The chain carries TRBV7-9 and TRBJ2-1, with 7 bases that match TRBD2. Per germline, CDR1 SEHNR and CDR2 FQNEAQ (reference sequence). The CDR3 sequence is 16 residues long. The J segment lost 4 bases and the V segment lost 5 bases, leaving 11 bases of the junction unmatched. CDR3 sequence: CASSPALAVMYNEQFF. The DNA for the CDR3 is TGTGCCAGCAGCCCCGCCCTAGCGGTTATGTACAATGAGCAGTTCTTC.

The chain uses TRBV7-8 and TRBJ2-1; D may be TRBD1 (6 bases). CDR1 and CDR2 from the germline V gene are SGHVS and FQNEAQ. The CDR3 extends over 15 amino acids. Deletions cut 5 bases from V and 7 bases from J, with 18 bases between. The CDR3 region has the DNA TGTGCCAGCAGCGGGGGCCGGGACCGCCCTAATGAGCAGTTCTTC. It is translated as CASSGGRDRPNEQFF. Full variable domain (remainder filled in from reference TRBV7-8 and TRBJ2-1): GAGVSQSPRYKVAKRGQDVALRCDPISGHVSLFWYQQALGQGPEFLTYFQNEAQLDKSGLPSDRFFAERPEGSVSTLKIQRTQQEDSAVYLCASSGGRDRPNEQFFGPGTRLTVL.